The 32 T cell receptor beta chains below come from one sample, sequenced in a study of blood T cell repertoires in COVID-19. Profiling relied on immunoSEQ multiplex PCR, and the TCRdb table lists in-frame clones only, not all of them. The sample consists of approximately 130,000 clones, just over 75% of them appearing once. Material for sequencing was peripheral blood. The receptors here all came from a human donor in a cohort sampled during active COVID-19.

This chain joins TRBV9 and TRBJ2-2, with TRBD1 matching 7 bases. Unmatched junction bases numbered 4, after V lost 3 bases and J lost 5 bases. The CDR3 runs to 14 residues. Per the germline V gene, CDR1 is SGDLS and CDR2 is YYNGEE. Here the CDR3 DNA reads TGTGCCAGCAGCGAGCCCAGGGGGACCGGGGAGCTGTTTTTT. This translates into CASSEPRGTGELFF.

Here the CDR3 DNA reads TGTGCCAGCAGCTTAAGGCCGGGACAGGGGTGGAACACTGAAGCTTTCTTT. Amino acid sequence: CASSLRPGQGWNTEAFF. This chain links TRBV7-3 with TRBJ1-1; TRBD1 aligns across 10 bases. The CDR3 sequence is 17 residues long. J gave up 1 base and V 1 base, and 6 bases lay outside the gene matches. Germline V lookup: CDR1 SGHTA, CDR2 FQGTGA.

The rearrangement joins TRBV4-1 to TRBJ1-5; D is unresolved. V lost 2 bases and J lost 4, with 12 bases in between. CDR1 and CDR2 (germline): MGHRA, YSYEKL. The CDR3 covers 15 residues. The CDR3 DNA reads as TGCGCCAGCAGCCAATCGTCGCAGACTAATCAGCCCCAGCATTTT. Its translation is CASSQSSQTNQPQHF.

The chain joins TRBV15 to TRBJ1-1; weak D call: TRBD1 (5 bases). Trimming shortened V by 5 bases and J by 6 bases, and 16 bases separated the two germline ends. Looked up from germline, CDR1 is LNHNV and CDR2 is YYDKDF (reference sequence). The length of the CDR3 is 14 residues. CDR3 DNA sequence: TGTGCCACCAGCGAACGGGAGAAAGGGGCTGAAGCTTTCTTT. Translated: CATSEREKGAEAFF.

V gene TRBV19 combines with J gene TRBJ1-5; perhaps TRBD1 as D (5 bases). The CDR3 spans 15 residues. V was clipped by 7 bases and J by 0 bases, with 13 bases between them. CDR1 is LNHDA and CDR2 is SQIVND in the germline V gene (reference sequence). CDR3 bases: TGTGCCAGTATCCCCAGGGCCAATAGCAATCAGCCCCAGCATTTT. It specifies CASIPRANSNQPQHF.

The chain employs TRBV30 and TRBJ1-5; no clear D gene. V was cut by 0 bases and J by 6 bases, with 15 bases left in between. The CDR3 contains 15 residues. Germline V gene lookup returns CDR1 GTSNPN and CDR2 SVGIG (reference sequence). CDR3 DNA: TGTGCCTGGAGTGTAATGGGAGCAGGCGGTCAGCCCCAGCATTTT. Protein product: CAWSVMGAGGQPQHF.

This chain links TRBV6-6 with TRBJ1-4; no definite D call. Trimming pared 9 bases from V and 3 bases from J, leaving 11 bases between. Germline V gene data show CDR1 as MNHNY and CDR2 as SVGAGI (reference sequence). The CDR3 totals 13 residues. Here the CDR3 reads CASERVANEKLFF. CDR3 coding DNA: TGTGCCAGTGAGAGGGTAGCTAATGAAAAACTGTTTTTT.

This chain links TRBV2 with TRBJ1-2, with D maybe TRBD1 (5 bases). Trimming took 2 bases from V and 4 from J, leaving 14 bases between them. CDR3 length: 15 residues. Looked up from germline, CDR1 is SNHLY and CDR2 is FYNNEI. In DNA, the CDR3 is TGTGCCAGCAGTGAACACGGGTTAAGGGGCTATGGCTACACCTTC. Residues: CASSEHGLRGYGYTF.

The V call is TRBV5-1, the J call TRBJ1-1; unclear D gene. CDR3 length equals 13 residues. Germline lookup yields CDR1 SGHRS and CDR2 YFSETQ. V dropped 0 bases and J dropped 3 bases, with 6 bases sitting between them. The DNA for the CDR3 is TGCGCCAGCAGCTTGGGGCAGTACACTGAAGCTTTCTTT. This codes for CASSLGQYTEAFF.

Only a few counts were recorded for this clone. The CDR3 DNA is TGTGCCAGCAGGCGGGACAGGGACTACACTGAAGCTTTCTTT. This gives the protein CASRRDRDYTEAFF. The rearrangement uses TRBV6-5 and TRBJ1-1, with TRBD1 matching 9 bases. The CDR3 has 14 amino acids. V shed 6 bases and J 3 bases; nucleotides not matched to a gene: 5. CDR1 is MNHEY, CDR2 SVGAGI, per germline.

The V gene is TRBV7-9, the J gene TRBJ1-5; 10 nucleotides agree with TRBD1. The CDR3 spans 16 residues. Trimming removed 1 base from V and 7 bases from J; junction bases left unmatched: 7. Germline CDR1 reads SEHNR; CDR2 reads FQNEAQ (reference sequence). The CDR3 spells CASSLDPGTGDQPQHF. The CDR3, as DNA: TGTGCCAGCAGCTTAGATCCCGGGACAGGGGACCAGCCCCAGCATTTT.

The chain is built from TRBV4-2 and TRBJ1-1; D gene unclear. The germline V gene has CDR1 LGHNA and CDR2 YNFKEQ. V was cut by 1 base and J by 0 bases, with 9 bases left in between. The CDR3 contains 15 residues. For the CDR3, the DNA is TGTGCCAGCAGCCAAGTTACACATATGAACACTGAAGCTTTCTTT. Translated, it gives CASSQVTHMNTEAFF.

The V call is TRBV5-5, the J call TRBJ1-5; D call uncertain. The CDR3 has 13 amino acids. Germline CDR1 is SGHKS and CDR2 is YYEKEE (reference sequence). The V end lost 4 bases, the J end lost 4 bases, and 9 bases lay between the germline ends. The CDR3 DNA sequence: TGTGCCAGCAGCGGCCTTATAAATCAGCCCCAGCATTTT. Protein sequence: CASSGLINQPQHF.

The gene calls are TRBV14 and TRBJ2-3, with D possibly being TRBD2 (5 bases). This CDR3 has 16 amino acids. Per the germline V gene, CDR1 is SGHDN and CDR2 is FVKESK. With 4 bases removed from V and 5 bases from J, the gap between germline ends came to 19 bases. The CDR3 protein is CASSPLVGGGLDTQYF. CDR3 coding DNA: TGTGCCAGCAGCCCCCTGGTTGGCGGAGGTTTAGATACGCAGTATTTT.

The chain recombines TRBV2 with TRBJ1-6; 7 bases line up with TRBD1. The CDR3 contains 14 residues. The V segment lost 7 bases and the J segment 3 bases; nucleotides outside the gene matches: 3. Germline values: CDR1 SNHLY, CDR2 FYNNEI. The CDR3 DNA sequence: TGTGCCAGCATCCAGGGGGGCTATAATTCACCCCTCCACTTT. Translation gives CASIQGGYNSPLHF.

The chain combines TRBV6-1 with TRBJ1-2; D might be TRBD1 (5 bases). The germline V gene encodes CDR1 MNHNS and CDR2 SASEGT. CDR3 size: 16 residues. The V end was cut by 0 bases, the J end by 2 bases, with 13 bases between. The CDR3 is CASSEAGRVGNYGYTF. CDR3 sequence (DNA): TGTGCCAGCAGTGAAGCCGGCAGGGTCGGGAACTATGGCTACACCTTC.

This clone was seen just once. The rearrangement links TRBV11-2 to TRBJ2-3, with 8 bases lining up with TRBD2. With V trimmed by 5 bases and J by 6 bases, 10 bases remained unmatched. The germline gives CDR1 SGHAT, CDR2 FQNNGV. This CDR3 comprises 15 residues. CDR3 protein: CASSRSGSGGDTQYF. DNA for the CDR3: TGTGCCAGCAGCCGCTCGGGGAGCGGGGGTGATACGCAGTATTTT.

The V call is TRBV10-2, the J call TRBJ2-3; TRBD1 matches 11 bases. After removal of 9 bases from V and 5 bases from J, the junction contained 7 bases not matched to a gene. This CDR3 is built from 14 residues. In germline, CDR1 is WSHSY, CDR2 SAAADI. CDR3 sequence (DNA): TGCGCCAGTAAACCGGGACAGGGGGTAGATACGCAGTATTTT. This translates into CASKPGQGVDTQYF.

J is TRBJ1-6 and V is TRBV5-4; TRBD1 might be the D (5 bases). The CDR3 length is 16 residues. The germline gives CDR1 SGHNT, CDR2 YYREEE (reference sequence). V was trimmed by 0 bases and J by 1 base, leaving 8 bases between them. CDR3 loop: CASSLERGSYNSPLHF. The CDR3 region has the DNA TGTGCCAGCAGCTTGGAAAGGGGTTCCTATAATTCACCCCTCCACTTT.

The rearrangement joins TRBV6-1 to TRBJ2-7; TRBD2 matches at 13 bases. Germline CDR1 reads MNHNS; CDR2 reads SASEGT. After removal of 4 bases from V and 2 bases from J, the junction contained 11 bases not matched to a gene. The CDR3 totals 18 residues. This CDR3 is CASSGRTSGGSSAYEQYF. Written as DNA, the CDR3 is TGTGCCAGCAGTGGAAGGACTAGCGGGGGTTCGTCGGCCTACGAGCAGTACTTC.

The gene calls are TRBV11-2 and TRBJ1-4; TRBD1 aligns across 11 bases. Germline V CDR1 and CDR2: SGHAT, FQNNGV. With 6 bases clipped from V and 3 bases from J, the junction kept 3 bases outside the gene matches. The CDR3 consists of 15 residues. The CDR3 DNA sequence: TGTGCCAGCAGGAGGGGACAGGGGGCTAATGAAAAACTGTTTTTT. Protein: CASRRGQGANEKLFF. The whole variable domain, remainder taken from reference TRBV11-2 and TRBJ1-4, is EAGVAQSPRYKIIEKRQSVAFWCNPISGHATLYWYQQILGQGPKLLIQFQNNGVVDDSQLPKDRFSAERLKGVDSTLKIQPAKLEDSAVYLCASRRGQGANEKLFFGSGTQLSVL.

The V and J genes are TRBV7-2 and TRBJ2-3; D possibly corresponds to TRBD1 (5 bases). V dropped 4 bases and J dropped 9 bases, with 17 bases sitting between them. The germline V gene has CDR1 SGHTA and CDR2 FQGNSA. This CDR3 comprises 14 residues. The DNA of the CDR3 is TGTGCCAGCAGCTCTCGACAGATCCCCGGGACGCAGTATTTT. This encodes CASSSRQIPGTQYF.

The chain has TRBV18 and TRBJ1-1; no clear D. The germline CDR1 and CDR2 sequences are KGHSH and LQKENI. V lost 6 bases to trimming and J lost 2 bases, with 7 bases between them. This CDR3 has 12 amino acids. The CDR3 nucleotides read TGTGCCAGCTCTCAGATAAACACTGAAGCTTTCTTT. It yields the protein CASSQINTEAFF.

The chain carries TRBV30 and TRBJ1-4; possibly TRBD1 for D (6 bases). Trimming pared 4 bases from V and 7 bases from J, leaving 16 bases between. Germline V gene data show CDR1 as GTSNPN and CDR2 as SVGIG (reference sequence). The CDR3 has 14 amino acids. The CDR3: CAWMLGGAGEKLFF. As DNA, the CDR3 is TGTGCCTGGATGCTTGGGGGGGCGGGTGAAAAACTGTTTTTT.

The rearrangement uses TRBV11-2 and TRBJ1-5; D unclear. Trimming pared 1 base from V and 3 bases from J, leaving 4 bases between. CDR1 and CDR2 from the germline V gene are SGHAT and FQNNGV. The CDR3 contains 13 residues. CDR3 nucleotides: TGTGCCAGCAGCTTAGGCGACAATCAGCCCCAGCATTTT. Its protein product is CASSLGDNQPQHF. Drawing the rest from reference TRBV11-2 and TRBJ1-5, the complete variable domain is EAGVAQSPRYKIIEKRQSVAFWCNPISGHATLYWYQQILGQGPKLLIQFQNNGVVDDSQLPKDRFSAERLKGVDSTLKIQPAKLEDSAVYLCASSLGDNQPQHFGDGTRLSIL.

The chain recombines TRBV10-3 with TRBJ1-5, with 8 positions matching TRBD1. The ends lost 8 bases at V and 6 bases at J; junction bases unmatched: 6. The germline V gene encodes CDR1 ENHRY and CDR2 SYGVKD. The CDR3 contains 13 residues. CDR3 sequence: CAIGQGEVQPQHF. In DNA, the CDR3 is TGTGCCATCGGACAGGGAGAGGTTCAGCCCCAGCATTTT.

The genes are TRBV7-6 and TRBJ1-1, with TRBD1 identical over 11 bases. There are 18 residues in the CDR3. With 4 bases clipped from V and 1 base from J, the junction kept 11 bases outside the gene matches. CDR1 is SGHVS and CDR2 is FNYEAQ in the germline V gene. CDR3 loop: CASSSSGTGGGTNTEAFF. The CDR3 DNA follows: TGTGCCAGCAGCTCCTCCGGGACAGGGGGTGGGACGAACACTGAAGCTTTCTTT.

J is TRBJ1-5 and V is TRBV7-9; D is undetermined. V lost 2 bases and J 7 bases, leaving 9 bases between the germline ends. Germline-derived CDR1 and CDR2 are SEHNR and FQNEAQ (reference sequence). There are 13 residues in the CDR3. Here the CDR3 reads CASSLTDWQPQHF. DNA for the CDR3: TGTGCCAGCAGCTTAACAGATTGGCAGCCCCAGCATTTT.

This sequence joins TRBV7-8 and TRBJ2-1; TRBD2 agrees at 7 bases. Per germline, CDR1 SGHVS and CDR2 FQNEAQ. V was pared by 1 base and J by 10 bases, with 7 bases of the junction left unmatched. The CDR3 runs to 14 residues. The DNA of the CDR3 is TGTGCCAGCAGCTTAGGAAGACTAGCAAGGGAGCAGTTCTTC. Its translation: CASSLGRLAREQFF.

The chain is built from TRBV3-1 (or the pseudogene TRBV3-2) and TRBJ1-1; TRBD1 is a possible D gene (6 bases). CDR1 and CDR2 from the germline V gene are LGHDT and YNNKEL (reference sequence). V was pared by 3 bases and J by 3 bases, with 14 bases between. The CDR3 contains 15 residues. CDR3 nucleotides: TGTGCCAGCAGCCATTCCCAGGGGTTGGACACTGAAGCTTTCTTT. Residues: CASSHSQGLDTEAFF.

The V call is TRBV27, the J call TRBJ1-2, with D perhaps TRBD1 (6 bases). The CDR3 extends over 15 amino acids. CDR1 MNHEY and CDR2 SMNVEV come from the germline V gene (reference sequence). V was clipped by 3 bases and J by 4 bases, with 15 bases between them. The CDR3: CASSLVGQRVYGYTF. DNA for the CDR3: TGTGCCAGCAGTTTGGTGGGACAAAGAGTCTATGGCTACACCTTC.

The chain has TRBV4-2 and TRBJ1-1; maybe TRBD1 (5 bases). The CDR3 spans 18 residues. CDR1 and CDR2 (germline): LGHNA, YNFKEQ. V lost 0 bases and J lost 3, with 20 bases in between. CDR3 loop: CASSQEEGFRGGDTEAFF. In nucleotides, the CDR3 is TGTGCCAGCAGCCAAGAAGAGGGGTTTCGGGGGGGAGACACTGAAGCTTTCTTT.